A single sample is the source of the 27 T cell receptor beta chains below, sequenced in a study of blood T cell repertoires in COVID-19. Libraries were prepared by immunoSEQ multiplex PCR; TCRdb keeps only in-frame clonotypes and omits some of them. The sample includes approximately 390,000 clones, around 90% seen only once; the top ten take around 7%. The sequencing sample was made of peripheral blood. These receptors all stem from a man aged 18 to 29 with active or convalescent COVID-19.

CDR3 nucleotide sequence: TGTGCCAGCAGCTCCCGAGTAGGAGCGGGGGGGCTATTTCGGGAGACCCAGTACTTC. Residues: CASSSRVGAGGLFRETQYF. This chain connects TRBV7-9 to TRBJ2-5, with 10 bases that match TRBD2. Per germline, CDR1 SEHNR and CDR2 FQNEAQ (reference sequence). J gave up 5 bases and V 4 bases, and 19 bases lay outside the gene matches. The CDR3 runs to 19 residues.

This sequence joins TRBV27 and TRBJ2-7; 8 nucleotides agree with TRBD1. Unmatched junction bases numbered 6, after V lost 6 bases and J lost 2 bases. CDR3 length equals 14 residues. Germline CDR1 and CDR2: MNHEY and SMNVEV (reference sequence). CDR3 sequence reads: CASSKGQAAYEQYF. The DNA of the CDR3 is TGTGCCAGCAGCAAGGGACAGGCCGCCTACGAGCAGTACTTC.

This chain uses TRBV28 with TRBJ1-5; D unresolved. The ends were cut back, 4 bases at V and 0 bases at J, with 10 bases in the middle. This CDR3 contains 15 residues. From germline, CDR1 is MDHEN and CDR2 SYDVKM. CDR3 DNA: TGTGCCAGCAGTTCCTTTACAGCTAGCAATCAGCCCCAGCATTTT. Amino acid sequence: CASSSFTASNQPQHF.

The chain links TRBV4-1 to TRBJ2-1; possibly TRBD2 for D (6 bases). CDR1 MGHRA and CDR2 YSYEKL come from the germline V gene. V was cut by 1 base and J by 1 base, with 11 bases left in between. This CDR3 comprises 16 residues. As DNA, the CDR3 is TGCGCCAGCAGCCAAGGGTTTAGCGGATCCTACAATGAGCAGTTCTTC. This encodes CASSQGFSGSYNEQFF.

The V and J genes are TRBV7-6 and TRBJ2-7; 13 nucleotides line up with TRBD2. Germline CDR1 SGHVS, CDR2 FNYEAQ. The CDR3 spans 18 residues. V was clipped by 5 bases and J by 6 bases; unmatched bases: 16. CDR3 bases: TGTGCCAGCAGCCGACTGCCGGCGACTAGCGGGAGGCCGCCCGAGCAGTACTTC. Translation gives CASSRLPATSGRPPEQYF.

Here the CDR3 reads CASSLAGGLHEQYF. Written as DNA, the CDR3 is TGTGCCAGCAGCTTAGCAGGGGGTCTGCACGAGCAGTACTTC. V usage is TRBV7-9 and J usage is TRBJ2-7, with a tentative D call TRBD1 (6 bases). CDR1 is SEHNR, CDR2 FQNEAQ, per germline (reference sequence). This CDR3 comprises 14 residues. The V end lost 0 bases, the J end lost 5 bases, and 11 bases lay between the germline ends.

This clone came up a few times. Distinct nucleotide sequences in the sample also encode this CDR3. The gene calls are TRBV4-1 and TRBJ1-1; D is undetermined. V dropped 0 bases and J dropped 0 bases, with 8 bases sitting between them. CDR3 size: 15 residues. Looked up from germline, CDR1 is MGHRA and CDR2 is YSYEKL. CDR3 nucleotide sequence: TGCGCCAGCAGCCAAGAACGAGTCATGAACACTGAAGCTTTCTTT. As protein: CASSQERVMNTEAFF.

The DNA for the CDR3 is TGTGCCAGCAGTTCACAGGGGATGGGTTCACCCCTCCACTTT. Translation gives CASSSQGMGSPLHF. The chain joins TRBV6-5 to TRBJ1-6, with TRBD1 identical over 7 bases. Germline V gene lookup returns CDR1 MNHEY and CDR2 SVGAGI. The junction had 6 bases not matched to a gene; V was cut back by 4 bases and J by 9 bases. This CDR3 region has 14 residues.

This chain uses TRBV4-1 with TRBJ1-2; 8 bases fit TRBD1. Trimming at V came to 0 bases and at J to 8 bases, leaving 8 bases not matched to a gene. The CDR3 has 15 residues. CDR1 and CDR2 (germline): MGHRA, YSYEKL. Here the CDR3 DNA reads TGCGCCAGCAGCCAAGATGGGCAGGGGGCGAGAGGCTACACCTTC. It encodes CASSQDGQGARGYTF.

The chain is built from TRBV29-1 and TRBJ2-2; 7 bases map to TRBD1. Trimming took 3 bases from V and 4 from J; bases not matched to a gene: 8. This CDR3 has 15 amino acids. Per the germline V gene, CDR1 is SQVTM and CDR2 is ANQGSEA. The CDR3 sequence: CSVDGNSGGTGELFF. As DNA, the CDR3 is TGCAGCGTTGACGGTAACTCAGGGGGCACCGGGGAGCTGTTTTTT.

The chain recombines TRBV19 with TRBJ2-5, with 9 nucleotides matching TRBD2. The V segment lost 6 bases and the J segment 4 bases; nucleotides outside the gene matches: 12. The CDR3 length is 16 residues. The germline V gene encodes CDR1 LNHDA and CDR2 SQIVND (reference sequence). CDR3 amino acids: CASSPMGLAGIETQYF. The CDR3 DNA follows: TGTGCCAGTAGCCCGATGGGGCTAGCGGGAATAGAGACCCAGTACTTC.

The V call is TRBV28, the J call TRBJ1-2, with D possibly matching TRBD1 (6 bases). V was clipped by 7 bases and J by 5 bases, with 23 bases between them. From germline, CDR1 is MDHEN and CDR2 SYDVKM. The CDR3 is 16 residues long. The CDR3 bases are TGTGCCAGCACCTCGGGGGGGGCGACCCCTTATTATGGCTACACCTTC. This translates into CASTSGGATPYYGYTF.

The V and J genes are TRBV28 and TRBJ2-2; D not certain. CDR3 length equals 13 residues. V lost 6 bases and J 4 bases, leaving 9 bases between the germline ends. The germline gives CDR1 MDHEN, CDR2 SYDVKM. The chain's CDR3 is CASRLTRTGELFF. CDR3 nucleotides: TGTGCCAGCAGACTAACCCGCACCGGGGAGCTGTTTTTT.

The V gene is TRBV15, the J gene TRBJ1-5, with a possible D match to TRBD1 (6 bases). Germline loops: CDR1 LNHNV, CDR2 YYDKDF (reference sequence). Trimming left V 1 base short and J 2 bases short, with 15 bases between. The CDR3 is 17 residues long. CDR3 region: CATSRGSQKGGNQPQHF. In nucleotides, the CDR3 is TGTGCCACCAGCAGAGGTAGCCAGAAGGGGGGCAATCAGCCCCAGCATTTT.

J is TRBJ2-2 and V is TRBV18, with 8 bases fitting TRBD1. The CDR3 covers 15 residues. V lost 3 bases to trimming and J lost 4 bases; unmatched junction nucleotides: 4. In germline, CDR1 is KGHSH, CDR2 LQKENI. The CDR3 spells CASSPGQAVTGELFF. CDR3 DNA: TGTGCCAGCTCACCGGGACAGGCGGTCACCGGGGAGCTGTTTTTT.

The chain combines TRBV24-1 with TRBJ2-2; 14 positions agree with TRBD2. There are 18 residues in the CDR3. The V gene end was trimmed by 3 bases and the J gene end by 3 bases; junction bases not matched to a gene: 5. Germline V CDR1 and CDR2: KGHDR, SFDVKD. CDR3 in amino acids: CATSDTGTSGSYTGELFF. The CDR3 DNA sequence: TGTGCCACCAGTGATACCGGGACTAGCGGGAGTTACACCGGGGAGCTGTTTTTT.

The chain links TRBV9 to TRBJ1-1; 8 nucleotides line up with TRBD1. There are 17 residues in the CDR3. CDR1 SGDLS and CDR2 YYNGEE come from the germline V gene. V lost 1 base to trimming and J lost 5 bases; unmatched junction nucleotides: 13. This CDR3 is CASSVIGVQGAGTEAFF. DNA of the CDR3: TGTGCCAGCAGCGTAATTGGGGTCCAGGGGGCGGGGACTGAAGCTTTCTTT.

The chain combines TRBV27 with TRBJ1-4, with TRBD1 matching 7 bases. Germline V CDR1 and CDR2: MNHEY, SMNVEV (reference sequence). The CDR3 is 14 amino acids. V shed 3 bases, J shed 7 bases, and the junction held 5 bases outside the gene matches. The CDR3 spells CASSFDRVSEKLFF. CDR3 bases: TGTGCCAGCAGTTTTGACAGGGTATCTGAAAAACTGTTTTTT.

This chain connects TRBV7-2 to TRBJ1-2; 10 bases align to TRBD1. Germline CDR1 and CDR2: SGHTA and FQGNSA. The J segment lost 4 bases and the V segment lost 5 bases, leaving 10 bases of the junction unmatched. This CDR3 contains 16 residues. CDR3 nucleotide sequence: TGTGCCAGCAGCCCACCAAGACAGGGGGCCTTCTATGGCTACACCTTC. Its translation is CASSPPRQGAFYGYTF. The full variable domain, with the rest looked up from reference TRBV7-2 and TRBJ1-2, is GAGVSQSPSNKVTEKGKDVELRCDPISGHTALYWYRQSLGQGLEFLIYFQGNSAPDKSGLPSDRFSAERTGGSVSTLTIQRTQQEDSAVYLCASSPPRQGAFYGYTFGSGTRLTVV.

The chain is built from TRBV7-3 and TRBJ2-7, with D possibly matching TRBD1 (6 bases). Between the trimmed V and J ends, which lost 5 bases and 1 base, there was a span of 12 bases. The CDR3 spans 14 residues. CDR1 is SGHTA, CDR2 FQGTGA, per germline. The CDR3: CASSQDRGSYEQYF. The CDR3 DNA is TGTGCCAGCAGCCAGGACAGAGGTTCCTACGAGCAGTACTTC.

Written as DNA, the CDR3 is TGTGCCAGCACCTCCCCAGGGGGGAACACAGATACGCAGTATTTT. This translates into CASTSPGGNTDTQYF. The chain combines TRBV6-6 with TRBJ2-3; D may be TRBD1 (7 bases). The CDR3 runs to 15 residues. V lost 7 bases and J lost 2, with 16 bases in between. Germline V CDR1 and CDR2: MNHNY, SVGAGI (reference sequence).

This clone has only one observation. V usage is TRBV9 and J usage is TRBJ2-3; 13 bases agree with TRBD2. Losses at the gene ends were 2 bases for V and 0 bases for J; bases not matched to a gene: 6. The CDR3 has 18 residues. Germline V gene sequence: CDR1 SGDLS, CDR2 YYNGEE. CDR3 amino acids: CASSVGLAGASSTDTQYF. The CDR3 DNA follows: TGTGCCAGCAGCGTTGGACTAGCGGGGGCCTCTAGCACAGATACGCAGTATTTT.

The chain combines TRBV11-2 with TRBJ1-4; no reliable D call. V shed 5 bases and J shed 8 bases, with 18 bases lying between them. Germline V gives CDR1 SGHAT, CDR2 FQNNGV. There are 15 residues in the CDR3. The CDR3 DNA sequence: TGTGCCAGCAGCGACCGAGGTTCAGAGGCGGAAAAACTGTTTTTT. Encoded protein: CASSDRGSEAEKLFF.

The rearrangement uses TRBV7-2 and TRBJ1-5, with D unclear. CDR3 length: 13 amino acids. V shed 2 bases and J shed 8 bases, with 10 bases lying between them. Germline loops: CDR1 SGHTA, CDR2 FQGNSA. CDR3 residues: CASSLWRDKPQHF. CDR3 nucleotide sequence: TGTGCCAGCAGCTTATGGAGGGATAAGCCCCAGCATTTT.

The chain carries TRBV6-5 and TRBJ2-2; 8 bases are a match to TRBD2. The V gene's germline CDR1 is MNHEY and CDR2 SVGAGI. With V trimmed by 2 bases and J by 5 bases, 4 bases remained unmatched. The CDR3 consists of 15 residues. CDR3 protein: CASSYGAGVTGELFF. The CDR3 region has the DNA TGTGCCAGCAGTTACGGAGCGGGAGTTACCGGGGAGCTGTTTTTT.

CDR3 sequence: CASSSPGSNQPQHF. CDR3 DNA: TGTGCCAGCAGTTCGCCAGGCAGCAATCAGCCCCAGCATTTT. The chain employs TRBV28 and TRBJ1-5, with D uncertain. Germline lookup yields CDR1 MDHEN and CDR2 SYDVKM. The V and J ends lost 4 bases and 1 base respectively, with 8 bases between them. This CDR3 region has 14 residues.

This chain connects TRBV3-1 (or the pseudogene TRBV3-2) to TRBJ2-1; TRBD2 matches 8 bases. This CDR3 has 12 residues. The germline CDR1 and CDR2 sequences are LGHDT and YNNKEL (reference sequence). Losses at the gene ends were 6 bases for V and 14 bases for J; bases not matched to a gene: 9. CDR3 loop: CASSRTGGHEFF. The CDR3 DNA reads TGTGCCAGCAGTCGAACGGGGGGGCATGAGTTCTTC.